Below are 15 T cell receptor delta chains sequenced from a single sample in a study of Vδ1+ human thymocytes. The template was reverse-transcribed extracted RNA. Multiplex PCR used pooled V-gene forward primers and a constant-region reverse primer to amplify CDR3s. TCRdb reapplied CATT to the multiplex PCR reads. The sample includes over 65,000 delta-chain clones, more than 30% seen only once; the top ten take about 0.24%. Their specific antigens are unknown. Study results and caveats: Thymic TRG and TRD repertoires appeared highly polyclonal.

The sequenced sample consisted of Vdelta1+ gamma-delta thymocytes from the thymus. Specified subset: FACS-sorted CD3+ TCRalphabeta- TCRVdelta1+ TCRVdelta2- thymocytes. The receptors originated from a boy younger than two who had congenital heart surgery.

This clone was observed a handful of times. Other DNA sequences in the sample encode the same CDR3. The chain links TRDV2 to TRDJ1, with a possible D match to TRDD3 (5 bases). This CDR3 has 17 residues. V lost 0 bases and J 0 bases, leaving 16 bases between the germline ends. Germline V gives CDR1 GEAIGNYY, CDR2 EKD. The CDR3 protein is CACDTVGGWQYTDKLIF. The CDR3 nucleotides read TGTGCCTGTGACACCGTCGGGGGGTGGCAGTACACCGATAAACTCATCTTT.

The genes are TRDV1 and TRDJ1; tentatively, D is TRDD3 (10 bases). This CDR3 has 23 residues. Germline V gene lookup returns CDR1 TSWWSYY and CDR2 QGS. V lost 3 bases and J lost 0, with 35 bases in between. Written as DNA, the CDR3 is TGTGCTCTTGGGGAGCGGGCCTTCCTACGCTTACTGGGGGATTTCCCGTACACCGATAAACTCATCTTT. Translated: CALGERAFLRLLGDFPYTDKLIF.

This clone occurred a few times. V is TRDV1 and J is TRDJ1; 12 bases align to TRDD3. Germline CDR1 is TSWWSYY and CDR2 is QGS. V shed 6 bases and J 0 bases; nucleotides not matched to a gene: 29. This CDR3 region has 24 residues. The CDR3, as DNA: TGTGCTCTTGGACTTGAGCTAGGGAACGGGCGTACTGGGGGATACAGAGGGTACACCGATAAACTCATCTTT. As protein: CALGLELGNGRTGGYRGYTDKLIF.

The gene calls are TRDV1 and TRDJ1; D gene uncertain. The length of the CDR3 is 13 residues. Per germline, CDR1 TSWWSYY and CDR2 QGS. Trimming removed 1 base at V and 1 base at J, with 4 bases between. The CDR3 here is CALGERCTDKLIF. The CDR3, as DNA: TGTGCTCTTGGGGAACGGTGCACCGATAAACTCATCTTT.

This clone was picked up a small number of times. The chain combines TRDV1 with TRDJ1; 7 bases fit TRDD3. V was clipped by 0 bases and J by 3 bases; unmatched bases: 13. Germline CDR1 is TSWWSYY and CDR2 is QGS. This CDR3 is 18 amino acids long. The CDR3 region has the DNA TGTGCTCTTGGGGAACTCTCGAGGAGGATACGAAGGTCCGATAAACTCATCTTT. Amino acids: CALGELSRRIRRSDKLIF.

Worth noting for this clone: The sample contains more than one DNA sequence encoding this CDR3. The chain is built from TRDV1 and TRDJ1; 12 bases are a match to TRDD3. This CDR3 spans 20 amino acids. CDR1 TSWWSYY and CDR2 QGS come from the germline V gene. The junction had 12 bases not matched to a gene; V was cut back by 1 base and J by 0 bases. The CDR3, as DNA: TGTGCTCTTGGGGAACCACCTTCCTGGGGGATACGGGATTACACCGATAAACTCATCTTT. Translation gives CALGEPPSWGIRDYTDKLIF.

V usage is TRDV1 and J usage is TRDJ1; weak D call: TRDD3 (5 bases). The CDR3 is made up of 14 amino acids. Trimming took off 5 bases at V and 3 bases at J, with 13 bases between the two ends. The germline CDR1 and CDR2 sequences are TSWWSYY and QGS. As DNA, the CDR3 is TGTGCTCTTGGGCTAAGGTGGGATCCCGATAAACTCATCTTT. As protein: CALGLRWDPDKLIF.

The chain recombines TRDV1 with TRDJ1, with 8 bases lining up with TRDD3. This CDR3 is built from 15 residues. The J segment lost 6 bases and the V segment lost 5 bases, leaving 11 bases of the junction unmatched. Germline CDR1 is TSWWSYY and CDR2 is QGS. The CDR3 DNA is TGTGCTCTTGGGACCCCTGGGGGACAGAGCTATAAACTCATCTTT. Encoded protein: CALGTPGGQSYKLIF.

The gene calls are TRDV2 and TRDJ1, with 12 bases aligning to TRDD3. The J segment lost 0 bases and the V segment lost 3 bases, leaving 10 bases of the junction unmatched. This CDR3 is 18 amino acids long. Germline V gives CDR1 GEAIGNYY, CDR2 EKD. The CDR3 sequence is CACDGYWGILFYTDKLIF. The CDR3 nucleotides read TGTGCCTGTGACGGTTACTGGGGGATACTGTTTTACACCGATAAACTCATCTTT.

This clone has a single count. The chain recombines TRDV1 with TRDJ1, with TRDD3 matching 12 bases. This CDR3 spans 21 amino acids. Looked up from germline, CDR1 is TSWWSYY and CDR2 is QGS. J lost 0 bases, V lost 2 bases, and 16 bases had no gene match. The DNA for the CDR3 is TGTGCTCTTGGGGAAAAAGGGACCTTCTCTACTGGGGGATACTACACCGATAAACTCATCTTT. Translating it yields CALGEKGTFSTGGYYTDKLIF.

A few counts support this clone. The chain recombines TRDV1 with TRDJ1; possible D gene TRDD3, 6 bases. Trimming cost V 3 bases and J 1 base, with 24 bases left between them. The CDR3 length is 19 residues. The germline CDR1 and CDR2 sequences are TSWWSYY and QGS. CDR3 sequence (DNA): TGTGCTCTTGGGGAGGTGTTTGGGGGCCCATGGGGCCCCACCGATAAACTCATCTTT. The encoded protein is CALGEVFGGPWGPTDKLIF.

This sequence joins TRDV1 and TRDJ1; 10 positions match TRDD3. V gave up 0 bases and J gave up 3 bases; unmatched junction bases: 16. Germline V gene data show CDR1 as TSWWSYY and CDR2 as QGS. The CDR3 is made up of 20 amino acids. The CDR3 sequence is CALGELLPNWGIEPSDKLIF. The CDR3 DNA sequence: TGTGCTCTTGGGGAACTTCTCCCCAACTGGGGGATTGAACCCTCCGATAAACTCATCTTT.

This sequence joins TRDV1 and TRDJ1; D not resolved. CDR1 is TSWWSYY and CDR2 is QGS in the germline V gene. The CDR3 spans 21 residues. V gave up 6 bases and J gave up 0 bases, with 32 bases separating them. The CDR3, as DNA: TGTGCTCTTGGTCAGTCCCAACGGTTATCATATAGCCAGGGGTACACCGATAAACTCATCTTT. Protein: CALGQSQRLSYSQGYTDKLIF.

The chain employs TRDV1 and TRDJ1, with TRDD3 identical over 12 bases. The ends lost 0 bases at V and 0 bases at J; junction bases unmatched: 20. CDR3 length equals 23 residues. CDR1 is TSWWSYY and CDR2 is QGS in the germline V gene. The DNA for the CDR3 is TGTGCTCTTGGGGAACTGGAGTTCCTTCCTACGGTCTGGGGGATACGGGACACCGATAAACTCATCTTT. This encodes CALGELEFLPTVWGIRDTDKLIF.

The chain uses TRDV1 and TRDJ1; possible D gene TRDD3, 6 bases. The germline V gene has CDR1 TSWWSYY and CDR2 QGS. The germline V and J ends were trimmed by 0 bases and 0 bases, with 20 bases remaining between them. This CDR3 has 19 residues. In DNA, the CDR3 is TGTGCTCTTGGGGAACTCGATGTCGCTGGGGCGGTGTACACCGATAAACTCATCTTT. It translates to CALGELDVAGAVYTDKLIF.